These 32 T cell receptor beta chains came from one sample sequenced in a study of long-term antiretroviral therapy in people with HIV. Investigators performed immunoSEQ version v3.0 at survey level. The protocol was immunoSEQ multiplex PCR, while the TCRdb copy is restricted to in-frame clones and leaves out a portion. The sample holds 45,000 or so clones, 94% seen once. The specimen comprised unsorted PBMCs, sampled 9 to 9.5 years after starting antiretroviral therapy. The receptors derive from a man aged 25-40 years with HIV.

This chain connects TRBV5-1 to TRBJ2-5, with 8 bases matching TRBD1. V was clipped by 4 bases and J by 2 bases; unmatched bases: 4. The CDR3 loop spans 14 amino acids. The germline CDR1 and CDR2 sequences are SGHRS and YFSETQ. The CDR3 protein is CASSVDRGQETQYF. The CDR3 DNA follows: TGCGCCAGCAGCGTCGACAGGGGTCAAGAGACCCAGTACTTC.

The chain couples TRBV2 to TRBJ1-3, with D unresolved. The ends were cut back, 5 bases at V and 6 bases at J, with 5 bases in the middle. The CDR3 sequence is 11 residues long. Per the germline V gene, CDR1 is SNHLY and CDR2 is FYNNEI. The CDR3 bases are TGTGCCAGCAGTCCCCAAAACACCATATATTTT. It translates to CASSPQNTIYF.

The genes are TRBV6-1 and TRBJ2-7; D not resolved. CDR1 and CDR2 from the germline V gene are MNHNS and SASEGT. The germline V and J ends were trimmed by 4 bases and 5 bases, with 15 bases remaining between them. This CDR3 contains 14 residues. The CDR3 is CASSVHAARDEQYF. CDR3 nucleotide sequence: TGTGCCAGCAGTGTTCATGCAGCAAGGGACGAGCAGTACTTC.

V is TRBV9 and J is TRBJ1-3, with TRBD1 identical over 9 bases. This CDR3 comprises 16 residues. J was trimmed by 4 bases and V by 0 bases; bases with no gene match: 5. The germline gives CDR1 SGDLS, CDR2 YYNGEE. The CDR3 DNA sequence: TGTGCCAGCAGCGTAGGGGGGACAGGGCTAGGAAACACCATATATTTT. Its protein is CASSVGGTGLGNTIYF.

The CDR3, as DNA: TGTGCCAGCAGTGAAAGTTTCGGACAGGGAGAAGGCTACACCTTC. Translating gives CASSESFGQGEGYTF. The chain joins TRBV6-1 to TRBJ1-2, with 8 positions matching TRBD1. From germline, CDR1 is MNHNS and CDR2 SASEGT. Losses at the gene ends were 2 bases for V and 8 bases for J; bases not matched to a gene: 10. The CDR3 has 15 residues.

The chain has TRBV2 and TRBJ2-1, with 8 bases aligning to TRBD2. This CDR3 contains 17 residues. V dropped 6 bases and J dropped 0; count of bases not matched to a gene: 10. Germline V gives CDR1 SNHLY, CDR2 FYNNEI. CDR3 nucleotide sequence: TGTGCCAGCAGGGCCAATAGCGGGGACCCCTCCTACAATGAGCAGTTCTTC. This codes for CASRANSGDPSYNEQFF. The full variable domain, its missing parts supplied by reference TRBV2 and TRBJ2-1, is EPEVTQTPSHQVTQMGQEVILRCVPISNHLYFYWYRQILGQKVEFLVSFYNNEISEKSEIFDDQFSVERPDGSNFTLKIRSTKLEDSAMYFCASRANSGDPSYNEQFFGPGTRLTVL.

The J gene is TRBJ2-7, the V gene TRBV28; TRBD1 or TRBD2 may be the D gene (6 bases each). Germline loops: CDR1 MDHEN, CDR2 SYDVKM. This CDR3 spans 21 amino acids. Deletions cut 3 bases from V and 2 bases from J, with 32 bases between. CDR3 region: CASSLIERLFWRRGATYEQYV. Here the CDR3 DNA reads TGTGCCAGCAGTTTGATAGAACGTTTGTTTTGGCGAAGGGGGGCGACCTACGAGCAGTACGTC.

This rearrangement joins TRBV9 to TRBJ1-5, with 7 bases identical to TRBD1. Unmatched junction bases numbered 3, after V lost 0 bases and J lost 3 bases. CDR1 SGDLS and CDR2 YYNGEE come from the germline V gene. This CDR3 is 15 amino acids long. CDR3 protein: CASSVAGTANQPQHF. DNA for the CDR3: TGTGCCAGCAGCGTAGCCGGGACAGCCAATCAGCCCCAGCATTTT.

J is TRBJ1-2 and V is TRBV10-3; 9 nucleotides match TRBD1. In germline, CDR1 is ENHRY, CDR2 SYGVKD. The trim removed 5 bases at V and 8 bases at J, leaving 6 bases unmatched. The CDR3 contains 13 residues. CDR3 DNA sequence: TGTGCCATCAGTACGGGACAGGGTTACGGCTACACCTTC. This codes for CAISTGQGYGYTF.

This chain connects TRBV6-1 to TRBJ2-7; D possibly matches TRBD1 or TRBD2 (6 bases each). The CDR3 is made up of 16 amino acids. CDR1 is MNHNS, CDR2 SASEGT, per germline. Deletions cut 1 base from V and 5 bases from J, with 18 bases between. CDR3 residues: CASSEDSGSRGDEQYF. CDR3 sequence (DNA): TGTGCCAGCAGTGAAGATAGCGGTTCCAGGGGCGACGAGCAGTACTTC.

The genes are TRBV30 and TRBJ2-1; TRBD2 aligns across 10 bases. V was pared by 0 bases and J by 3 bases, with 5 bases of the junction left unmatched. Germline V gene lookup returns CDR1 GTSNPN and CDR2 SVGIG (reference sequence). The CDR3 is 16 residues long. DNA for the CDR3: TGTGCCTGGAGTGTACTGGCTAGCGGGGGCTACAATGAGCAGTTCTTC. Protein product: CAWSVLASGGYNEQFF.

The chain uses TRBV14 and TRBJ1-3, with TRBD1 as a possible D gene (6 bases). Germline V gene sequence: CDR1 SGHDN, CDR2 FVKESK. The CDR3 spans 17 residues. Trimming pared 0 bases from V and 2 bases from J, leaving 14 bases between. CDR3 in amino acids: CASSQDWGHGTGNTIYF. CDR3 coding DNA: TGTGCCAGCAGCCAAGATTGGGGGCATGGGACTGGAAACACCATATATTTT.

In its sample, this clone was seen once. CDR3 protein: CSAKGLAGGNQETQYF. The CDR3 DNA is TGCAGCGCCAAGGGACTAGCGGGGGGCAACCAAGAGACCCAGTACTTC. The chain has TRBV29-1 and TRBJ2-5; 15 bases align to TRBD2. There are 16 residues in the CDR3. Looked up from germline, CDR1 is SQVTM and CDR2 is ANQGSEA. V was pared by 7 bases and J by 0 bases, with 6 bases of the junction left unmatched.

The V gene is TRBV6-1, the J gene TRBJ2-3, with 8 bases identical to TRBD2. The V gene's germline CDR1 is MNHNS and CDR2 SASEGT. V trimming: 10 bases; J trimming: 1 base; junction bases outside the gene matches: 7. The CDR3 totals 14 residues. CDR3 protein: CATSRGGGTDTQYF. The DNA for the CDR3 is TGTGCCACATCTCGGGGGGGAGGCACAGATACGCAGTATTTT.

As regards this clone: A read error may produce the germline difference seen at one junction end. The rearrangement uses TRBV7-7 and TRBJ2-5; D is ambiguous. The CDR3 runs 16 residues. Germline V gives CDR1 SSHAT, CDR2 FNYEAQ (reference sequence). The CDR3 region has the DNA TGTGCTAGCAGCCAGATTACTCGGACCTTTCAAGAGACCCAGTACTTC. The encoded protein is CASSQITRTFQETQYF.

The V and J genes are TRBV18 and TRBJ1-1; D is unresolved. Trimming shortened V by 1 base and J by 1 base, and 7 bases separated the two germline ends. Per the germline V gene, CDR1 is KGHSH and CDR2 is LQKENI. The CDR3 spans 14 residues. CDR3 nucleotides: TGTGCCAGCTCACCACAGGGAACGAACACTGAAGCTTTCTTT. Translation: CASSPQGTNTEAFF.

The CDR3 spells CASSPASLAGYEQYF. CDR3 bases: TGTGCCAGCAGCCCCGCGTCGCTGGCGGGCTACGAGCAGTACTTC. The chain carries TRBV5-6 and TRBJ2-7; D is possibly TRBD2 (5 bases). With 4 bases removed from V and 3 bases from J, the gap between germline ends came to 17 bases. Germline V CDR1 and CDR2: SGHDT, YYEEEE. The CDR3 length is 15 residues. The full variable domain, with the rest looked up from reference TRBV5-6 and TRBJ2-7, is DAGVTQSPTHLIKTRGQQVTLRCSPKSGHDTVSWYQQALGQGPQFIFQYYEEEERQRGNFPDRFSGHQFPNYSSELNVNALLLGDSALYLCASSPASLAGYEQYFGPGTRLTVT.

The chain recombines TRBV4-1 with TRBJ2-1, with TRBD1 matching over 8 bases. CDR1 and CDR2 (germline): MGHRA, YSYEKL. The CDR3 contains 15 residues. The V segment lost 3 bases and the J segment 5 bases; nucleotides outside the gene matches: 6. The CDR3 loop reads CASSQGQTGDNEQFF. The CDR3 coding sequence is TGCGCCAGCAGCCAGGGTCAGACAGGGGACAATGAGCAGTTCTTC.

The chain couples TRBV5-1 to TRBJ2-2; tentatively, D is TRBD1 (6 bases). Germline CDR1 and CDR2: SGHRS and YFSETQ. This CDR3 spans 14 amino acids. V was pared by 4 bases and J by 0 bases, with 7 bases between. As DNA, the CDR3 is TGCGCCAGCAGCGGGGGCGCGAACACCGGGGAGCTGTTTTTT. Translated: CASSGGANTGELFF. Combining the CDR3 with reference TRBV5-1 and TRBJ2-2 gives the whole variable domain KAGVTQTPRYLIKTRGQQVTLSCSPISGHRSVSWYQQTPGQGLQFLFEYFSETQRNKGNFPGRFSGRQFSNSRSEMNVSTLELGDSALYLCASSGGANTGELFFGEGSRLTVL.

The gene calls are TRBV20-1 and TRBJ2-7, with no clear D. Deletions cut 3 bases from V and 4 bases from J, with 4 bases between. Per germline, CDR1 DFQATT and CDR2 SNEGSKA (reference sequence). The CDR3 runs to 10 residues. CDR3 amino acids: CSAREYEQYF. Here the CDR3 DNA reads TGCAGTGCTAGGGAGTACGAGCAGTACTTC.

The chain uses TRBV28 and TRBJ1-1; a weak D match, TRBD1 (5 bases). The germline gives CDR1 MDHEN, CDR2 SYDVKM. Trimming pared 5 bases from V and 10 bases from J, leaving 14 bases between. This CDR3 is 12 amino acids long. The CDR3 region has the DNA TGTGCCAGCAGTCAAGCAGGGTTTGGAGCTTTCTTT. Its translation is CASSQAGFGAFF.

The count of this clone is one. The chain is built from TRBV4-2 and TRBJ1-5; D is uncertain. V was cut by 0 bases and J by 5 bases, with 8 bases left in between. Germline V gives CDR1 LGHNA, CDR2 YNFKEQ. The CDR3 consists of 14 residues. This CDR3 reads CASSQDTGYQPQHF. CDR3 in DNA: TGTGCCAGCAGCCAAGATACGGGTTATCAGCCCCAGCATTTT.

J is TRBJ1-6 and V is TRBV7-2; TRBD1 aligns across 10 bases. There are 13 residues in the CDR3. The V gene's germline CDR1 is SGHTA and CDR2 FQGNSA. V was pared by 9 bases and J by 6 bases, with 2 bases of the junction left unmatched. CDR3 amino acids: CARRDRGNSPLHF. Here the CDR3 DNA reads TGTGCCAGACGGGACAGGGGTAATTCACCCCTCCACTTT.

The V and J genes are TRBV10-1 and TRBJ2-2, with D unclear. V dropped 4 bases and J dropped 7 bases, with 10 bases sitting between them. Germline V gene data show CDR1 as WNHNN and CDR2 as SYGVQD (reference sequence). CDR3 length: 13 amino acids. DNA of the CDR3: TGCGCCAGCAGTGCTTCGGGTCACGGGGAGCTGTTTTTT. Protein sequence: CASSASGHGELFF.

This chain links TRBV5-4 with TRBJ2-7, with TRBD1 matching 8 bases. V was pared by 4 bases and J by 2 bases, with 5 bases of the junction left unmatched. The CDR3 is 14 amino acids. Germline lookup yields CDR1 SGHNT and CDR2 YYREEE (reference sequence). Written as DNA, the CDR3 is TGTGCCAGCAGCACAGGGGGGATCCCCTACGAGCAGTACTTC. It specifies CASSTGGIPYEQYF.

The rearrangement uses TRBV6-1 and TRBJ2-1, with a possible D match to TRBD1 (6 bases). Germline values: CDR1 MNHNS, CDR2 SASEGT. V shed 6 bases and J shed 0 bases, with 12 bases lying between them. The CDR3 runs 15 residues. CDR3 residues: CASRPGVSSYNEQFF. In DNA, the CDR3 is TGTGCCAGCAGGCCAGGGGTTAGCTCCTACAATGAGCAGTTCTTC.

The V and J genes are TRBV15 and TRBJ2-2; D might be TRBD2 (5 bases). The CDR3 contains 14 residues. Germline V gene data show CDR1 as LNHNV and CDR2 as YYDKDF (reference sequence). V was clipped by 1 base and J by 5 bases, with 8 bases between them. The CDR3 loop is CATSRGGSTGELFF. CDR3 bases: TGTGCCACCAGCAGAGGAGGGTCTACCGGGGAGCTGTTTTTT.

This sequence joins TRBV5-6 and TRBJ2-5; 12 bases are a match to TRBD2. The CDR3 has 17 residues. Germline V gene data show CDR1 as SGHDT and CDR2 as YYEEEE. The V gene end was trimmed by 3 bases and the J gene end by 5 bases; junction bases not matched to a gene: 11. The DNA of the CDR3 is TGTGCCAGCAGCTCGATGATAGGACTAGCGGGGATGGAGACCCAGTACTTC. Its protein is CASSSMIGLAGMETQYF.

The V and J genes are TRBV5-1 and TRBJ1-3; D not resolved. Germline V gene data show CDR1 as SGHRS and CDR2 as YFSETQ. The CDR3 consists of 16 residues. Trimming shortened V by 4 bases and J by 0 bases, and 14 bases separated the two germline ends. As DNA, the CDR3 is TGCGCCAGCAGCGCTTCCCCCGGGGTCTCTGGAAACACCATATATTTT. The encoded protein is CASSASPGVSGNTIYF.

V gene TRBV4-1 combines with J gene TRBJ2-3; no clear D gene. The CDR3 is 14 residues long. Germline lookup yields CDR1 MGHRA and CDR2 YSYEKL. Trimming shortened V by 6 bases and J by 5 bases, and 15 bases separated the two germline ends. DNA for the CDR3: TGCGCCAGCAGTCAGCTAAGCGTGTTAGATACGCAGTATTTT. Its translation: CASSQLSVLDTQYF.

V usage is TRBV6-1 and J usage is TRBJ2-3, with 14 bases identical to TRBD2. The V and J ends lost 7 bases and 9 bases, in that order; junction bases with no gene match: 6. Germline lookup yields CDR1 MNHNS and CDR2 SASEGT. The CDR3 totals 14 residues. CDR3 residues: CASTATSGGGTQYF. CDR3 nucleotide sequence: TGTGCCAGCACCGCGACTAGCGGGGGGGGGACGCAGTATTTT.

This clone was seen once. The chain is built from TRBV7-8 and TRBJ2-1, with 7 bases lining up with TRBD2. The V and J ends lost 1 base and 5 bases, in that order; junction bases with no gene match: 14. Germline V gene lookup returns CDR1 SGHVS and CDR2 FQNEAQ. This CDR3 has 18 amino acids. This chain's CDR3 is CASSLVGSSGHQNNEQFF. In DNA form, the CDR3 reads TGTGCCAGCAGCTTAGTCGGCTCTAGCGGACACCAAAACAATGAGCAGTTCTTC. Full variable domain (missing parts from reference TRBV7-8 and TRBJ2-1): GAGVSQSPRYKVAKRGQDVALRCDPISGHVSLFWYQQALGQGPEFLTYFQNEAQLDKSGLPSDRFFAERPEGSVSTLKIQRTQQEDSAVYLCASSLVGSSGHQNNEQFFGPGTRLTVL.